The 20 T cell receptor beta chains in this list originate from one sample, sequenced in a study of human T cells and chemical hapten exposure. The time point here: patch test 3, about 24 weeks after DPC sensitization. Treatment noted: therapeutic diphenylcyclopropenone sensitization with weekly scalp DPC. TCRdb processed the RACE reads anew with MiXCR; each CDR3 protein has one entry. Of just under 65,000 distinct CDR3 sequences in the sample, approximately 10% were seen once. This material consisted of whole blood, taken in connection with sensitization to the hapten diphenylcyclopropenone (DPC). Source of these receptors: a woman under 40 with alopecia areata. Some clones in this sample may be carry-over from other donors' samples.

In this sample, this clonotype turned up many times. This sequence joins TRBV7-2 and TRBJ1-6; D gene unclear. The germline gives CDR1 SGHTA, CDR2 FQGNSA. Between the trimmed V and J ends, which lost 5 bases and 4 bases, there was a span of 6 bases. The CDR3 is 13 amino acids. Here the CDR3 DNA reads TGTGCCAGCAGCAGGGAGTATAATTCACCCCTCCACTTT. This sequence encodes CASSREYNSPLHF.

This clonotype was seen repeatedly, ten times or more. The rearrangement uses TRBV28 and TRBJ2-2; possibly TRBD1 for D (6 bases). CDR1 is MDHEN, CDR2 SYDVKM, per germline. V dropped 6 bases and J dropped 1 base, with 12 bases sitting between them. The length of the CDR3 is 15 residues. The CDR3, as DNA: TGTGCCAGCAGCTGGGGGCCTAGGAACACCGGGGAGCTGTTTTTT. It translates to CASSWGPRNTGELFF. The full variable domain, with the rest looked up from reference TRBV28 and TRBJ2-2, is DVKVTQSSRYLVKRTGEKVFLECVQDMDHENMFWYRQDPGLGLRLIYFSYDVKMKEKGDIPEGYSVSREKKERFSLILESASTNQTSMYLCASSWGPRNTGELFFGEGSRLTVL.

This rearrangement joins TRBV27 to TRBJ1-5; D uncertain. The V and J ends lost 7 bases and 1 base respectively, with 11 bases between them. Germline V CDR1 and CDR2: MNHEY, SMNVEV (reference sequence). The CDR3 has 14 residues. The CDR3 DNA follows: TGTGCCAGCACCCTGATACCCAGCAATCAGCCCCAGCATTTT. This codes for CASTLIPSNQPQHF.

In its sample, this clonotype was seen a few times. The chain uses TRBV6-1 and TRBJ1-5; D uncertain. The CDR3 sequence is 16 residues long. Per germline, CDR1 MNHNS and CDR2 SASEGT. The V end was cut by 3 bases, the J end by 0 bases, with 12 bases between. The CDR3 spells CASSDLTQISNQPQHF. The CDR3 nucleotides read TGTGCCAGCAGTGATTTGACACAGATTAGCAATCAGCCCCAGCATTTT.

In this sample, this clonotype turned up a few times. The chain combines TRBV20-1 with TRBJ1-4; D may be TRBD1 (6 bases). Trimming stripped 4 bases from V and 8 bases from J, with 17 bases between. The length of the CDR3 is 14 residues. From germline, CDR1 is DFQATT and CDR2 SNEGSKA (reference sequence). The CDR3 here is CSAKGWGLYEKLFF. DNA of the CDR3: TGCAGTGCTAAGGGGTGGGGGCTTTACGAAAAACTGTTTTTT.

This clonotype was counted ten times or more. The gene calls are TRBV6-2 or TRBV6-3 and TRBJ1-1; weak D call: TRBD1 (5 bases). The CDR3 runs 14 residues. Trimming shortened V by 9 bases and J by 1 base, and 15 bases separated the two germline ends. Germline assignment: CDR1 MNHEY and CDR2 SVGEGT. The CDR3, as DNA: TGTGCCAGTAGGAATGCGGGGCGGAACACTGAAGCTTTCTTT. Protein: CASRNAGRNTEAFF.

The V call is TRBV6-2 or TRBV6-3, the J call TRBJ1-2; D remains ambiguous. This CDR3 has 14 residues. CDR1 MNHEY and CDR2 SVGEGT come from the germline V gene. V gave up 0 bases and J gave up 0 bases, with 5 bases separating them. The CDR3 bases are TGTGCCAGCAGTTACTCGACACCTAACTATGGCTACACCTTC. Encoded protein: CASSYSTPNYGYTF.

This clonotype has only a few counts. V and J are TRBV2 and TRBJ2-7, with 8 bases aligning to TRBD2. The V gene end was trimmed by 8 bases and the J gene end by 4 bases; junction bases not matched to a gene: 7. CDR3 size: 13 residues. Germline CDR1 and CDR2: SNHLY and FYNNEI. CDR3 nucleotides: TGTGCCAGCGGCTCTAGCGGGCGATACGAGCAGTACTTC. It translates to CASGSSGRYEQYF.

This clonotype was detected ten times or more. V gene TRBV2 combines with J gene TRBJ2-7; D call uncertain. V shed 5 bases and J shed 0 bases, with 11 bases lying between them. Germline CDR1 and CDR2: SNHLY and FYNNEI. The CDR3 runs 14 residues. Here the CDR3 DNA reads TGTGCCAGCAGTACGGAAGGAGACTCCTACGAGCAGTACTTC. It is translated as CASSTEGDSYEQYF.

In its sample, this clonotype was seen many times. V and J are TRBV7-8 and TRBJ1-6; tentative D call: TRBD1 (5 bases). Trimming stripped 1 base from V and 3 bases from J, with 7 bases between. This CDR3 has 15 amino acids. Germline assignment: CDR1 SGHVS and CDR2 FQNEAQ. The CDR3 nucleotides are TGTGCCAGCAGCTTAGGACAGATCTATAATTCACCCCTCCACTTT. It codes for CASSLGQIYNSPLHF.

This sequence joins TRBV20-1 and TRBJ2-3; perhaps TRBD2 as D (6 bases). The CDR3 is 14 amino acids. Germline CDR1 DFQATT, CDR2 SNEGSKA (reference sequence). V was shortened by 7 bases and J by 1 base, with 15 bases between the two germline ends. The CDR3 here is CSGRDLWGTDTQYF. DNA of the CDR3: TGCAGTGGGCGGGACCTTTGGGGCACAGATACGCAGTATTTT.

This sequence joins TRBV20-1 and TRBJ2-4, with 11 positions matching TRBD2. CDR1 and CDR2 (germline): DFQATT, SNEGSKA (reference sequence). The length of the CDR3 is 13 residues. V shed 4 bases and J 5 bases; nucleotides not matched to a gene: 1. The CDR3 loop reads CSATGLAENIQYF. The DNA for the CDR3 is TGCAGTGCTACGGGACTAGCGGAAAACATTCAGTACTTC.

The chain employs TRBV7-2 and TRBJ1-1, with TRBD1 as a possible D gene (5 bases). V lost 2 bases to trimming and J lost 4 bases, with 17 bases between them. This CDR3 has 16 amino acids. Germline V gene data show CDR1 as SGHTA and CDR2 as FQGNSA. This CDR3 reads CASSLRVRPGPTEAFF. CDR3 DNA: TGTGCCAGCAGCTTAAGGGTCAGGCCAGGGCCCACTGAAGCTTTCTTT.

This clonotype appeared a few times. The chain is built from TRBV10-1 and TRBJ1-6; D may be TRBD1 (5 bases). This CDR3 region has 13 residues. Trimming took 7 bases from V and 11 from J, leaving 15 bases between them. Germline loops: CDR1 WNHNN, CDR2 SYGVQD (reference sequence). CDR3 region: CASITIRQTPLHF. The DNA of the CDR3 is TGCGCCAGCATTACCATTCGACAGACACCCCTCCACTTT.

This clonotype was picked up many times. The chain has TRBV2 and TRBJ2-4; D remains ambiguous. The length of the CDR3 is 13 residues. CDR1 is SNHLY and CDR2 is FYNNEI in the germline V gene. Between the trimmed V and J ends, which lost 2 bases and 7 bases, there was a span of 9 bases. CDR3 protein: CASSESLVNIQYF. The CDR3 DNA reads TGTGCCAGCAGTGAATCGCTGGTGAACATTCAGTACTTC.

This clonotype was counted a few times. V is TRBV7-2 and J is TRBJ2-2, with D hard to call. This CDR3 region has 13 residues. CDR1 is SGHTA, CDR2 FQGNSA, per germline. Trimming took off 1 base at V and 2 bases at J, with 2 bases between the two ends. The CDR3 is CASSLDNTGELFF. CDR3 bases: TGTGCCAGCAGCTTAGACAACACCGGGGAGCTGTTTTTT.

This clonotype was seen at least ten times. The chain carries TRBV28 and TRBJ1-1, with a tentative D call TRBD1 (6 bases). CDR3 length equals 14 residues. Germline V CDR1 and CDR2: MDHEN, SYDVKM. V was clipped by 8 bases and J by 3 bases, with 16 bases between them. As DNA, the CDR3 is TGTGCCAGCGCCGGATGGGGGCGCGACACTGAAGCTTTCTTT. Protein: CASAGWGRDTEAFF.

In this sample, this clonotype turned up many times. The V gene is TRBV4-3, the J gene TRBJ1-2, with D possibly being TRBD1 (5 bases). V dropped 0 bases and J dropped 4 bases, with 6 bases sitting between them. The CDR3 totals 13 residues. Germline lookup yields CDR1 LGHNA and CDR2 YSLEER. CDR3 DNA: TGCGCCAGCAGCCAAGATGGGACCTATGGCTACACCTTC. Its translation: CASSQDGTYGYTF.

A remark on this clonotype: Here the CDR3 omits its conserved ending phenylalanine or tryptophan, so a read error is the likely source. The chain carries TRBV27 and TRBJ1-6; D is uncertain. The CDR3 is made up of 17 amino acids. V lost 7 bases to trimming and J lost 0 bases, with 16 bases between them. The germline V gene has CDR1 MNHEY and CDR2 SMNVEV (reference sequence). The CDR3 sequence is CASTPAGGSSYNSPLHY. Written as DNA, the CDR3 is TGTGCCAGCACCCCTGCAGGTGGCAGCTCCTATAATTCACCCCTCCACTAT.

This clonotype was seen more than once but under ten times. V is TRBV20-1 and J is TRBJ2-3; a weak D match, TRBD1 (6 bases). CDR1 DFQATT and CDR2 SNEGSKA come from the germline V gene (reference sequence). The CDR3 is 13 residues long. The germline V and J ends were trimmed by 5 bases and 7 bases, with 16 bases remaining between them. The CDR3 is CSAPLLQGNTQYF. CDR3 nucleotides: TGCAGTGCTCCCCTTTTACAGGGAAATACGCAGTATTTT.